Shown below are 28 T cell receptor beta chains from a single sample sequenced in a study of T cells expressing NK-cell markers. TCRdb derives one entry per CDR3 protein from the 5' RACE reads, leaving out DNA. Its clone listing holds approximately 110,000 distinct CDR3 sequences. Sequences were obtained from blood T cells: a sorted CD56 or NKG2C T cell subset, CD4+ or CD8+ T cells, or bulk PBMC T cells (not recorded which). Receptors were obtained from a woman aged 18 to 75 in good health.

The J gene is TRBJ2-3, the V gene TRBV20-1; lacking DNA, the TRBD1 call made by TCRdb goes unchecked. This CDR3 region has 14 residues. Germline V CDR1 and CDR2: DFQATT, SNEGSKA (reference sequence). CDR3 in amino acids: CSGHWSGLIDTQYF.

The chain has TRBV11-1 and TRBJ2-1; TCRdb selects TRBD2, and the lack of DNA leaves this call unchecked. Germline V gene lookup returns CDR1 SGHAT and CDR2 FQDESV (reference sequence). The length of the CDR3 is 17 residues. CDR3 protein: CASSQRKGRSSYNEQFF.

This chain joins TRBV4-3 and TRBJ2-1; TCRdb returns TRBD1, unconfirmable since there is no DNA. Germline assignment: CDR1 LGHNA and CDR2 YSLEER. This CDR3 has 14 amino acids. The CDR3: CASSVTAARGEQFF.

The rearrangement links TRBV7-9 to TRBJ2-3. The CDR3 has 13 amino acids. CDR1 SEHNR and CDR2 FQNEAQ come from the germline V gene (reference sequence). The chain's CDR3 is CASSHPTTDTQYF.

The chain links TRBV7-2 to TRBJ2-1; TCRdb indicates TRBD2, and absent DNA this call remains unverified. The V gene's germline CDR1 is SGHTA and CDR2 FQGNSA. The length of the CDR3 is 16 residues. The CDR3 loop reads CASSLRLAGGRNEQFF.

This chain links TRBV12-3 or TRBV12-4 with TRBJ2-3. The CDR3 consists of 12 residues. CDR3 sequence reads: CASKPSTDTQYF.

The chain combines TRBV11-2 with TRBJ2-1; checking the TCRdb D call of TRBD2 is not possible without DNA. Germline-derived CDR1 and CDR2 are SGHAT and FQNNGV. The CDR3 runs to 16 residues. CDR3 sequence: CASSPRTSGYYNEQFF.

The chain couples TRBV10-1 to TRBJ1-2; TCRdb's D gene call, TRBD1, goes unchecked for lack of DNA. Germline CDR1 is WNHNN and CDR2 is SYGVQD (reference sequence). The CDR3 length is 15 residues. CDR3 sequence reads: CASSESTTGVYGYTF.

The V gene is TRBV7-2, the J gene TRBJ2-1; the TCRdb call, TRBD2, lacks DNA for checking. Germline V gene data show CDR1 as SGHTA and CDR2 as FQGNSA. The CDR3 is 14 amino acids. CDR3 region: CASSLEGDRREQFF. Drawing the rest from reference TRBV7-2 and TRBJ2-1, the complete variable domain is GAGVSQSPSNKVTEKGKDVELRCDPISGHTALYWYRQSLGQGLEFLIYFQGNSAPDKSGLPSDRFSAERTGGSVSTLTIQRTQQEDSAVYLCASSLEGDRREQFFGPGTRLTVL.

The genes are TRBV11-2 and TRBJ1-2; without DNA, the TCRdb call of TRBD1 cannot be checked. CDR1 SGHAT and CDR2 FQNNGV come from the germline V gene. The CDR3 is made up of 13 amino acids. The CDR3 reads CASSPGTGYGYTF.

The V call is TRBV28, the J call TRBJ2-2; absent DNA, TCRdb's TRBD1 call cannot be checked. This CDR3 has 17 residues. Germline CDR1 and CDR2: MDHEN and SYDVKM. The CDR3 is CASSLDQGIKGTGELFF.

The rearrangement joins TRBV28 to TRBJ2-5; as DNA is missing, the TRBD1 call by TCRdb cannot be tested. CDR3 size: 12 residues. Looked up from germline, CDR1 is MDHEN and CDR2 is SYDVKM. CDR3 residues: CASSPTTGPQYF.

Here the CDR3 reads CASSSGLAGEAHPYNEQFF. The chain combines TRBV6-2 or TRBV6-3 with TRBJ2-1; TCRdb's assignment of TRBD2 cannot be checked, as there is no DNA. In germline, CDR1 is MNHEY, CDR2 SVGEGT. This CDR3 is built from 19 residues.

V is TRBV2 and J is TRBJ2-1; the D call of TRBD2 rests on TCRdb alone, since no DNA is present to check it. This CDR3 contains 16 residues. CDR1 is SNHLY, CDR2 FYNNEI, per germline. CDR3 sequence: CASRAPGLAGVSEQFF.

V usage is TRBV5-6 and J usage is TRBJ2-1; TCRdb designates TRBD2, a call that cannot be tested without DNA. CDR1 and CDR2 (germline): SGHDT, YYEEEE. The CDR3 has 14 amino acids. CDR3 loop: CASTPGAGDNEQFF.

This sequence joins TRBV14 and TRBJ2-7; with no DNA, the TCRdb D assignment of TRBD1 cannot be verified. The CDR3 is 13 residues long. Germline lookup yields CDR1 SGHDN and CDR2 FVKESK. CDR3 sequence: CASSPWAVREQYF.

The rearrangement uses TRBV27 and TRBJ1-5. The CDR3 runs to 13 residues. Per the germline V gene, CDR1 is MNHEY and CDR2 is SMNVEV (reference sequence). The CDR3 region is CASSLSAAQPQHF.

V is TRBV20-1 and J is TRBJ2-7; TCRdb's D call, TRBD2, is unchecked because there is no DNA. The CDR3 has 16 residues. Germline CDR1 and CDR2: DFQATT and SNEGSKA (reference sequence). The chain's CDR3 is CSARARISGAAYEQYF.

CDR3 region: CASTDTGTQHF. The J gene is TRBJ1-5, the V gene TRBV7-9; no DNA is available, so the TRBD1 call from TCRdb remains unchecked. CDR3 length: 11 amino acids. Germline CDR1 SEHNR, CDR2 FQNEAQ (reference sequence).

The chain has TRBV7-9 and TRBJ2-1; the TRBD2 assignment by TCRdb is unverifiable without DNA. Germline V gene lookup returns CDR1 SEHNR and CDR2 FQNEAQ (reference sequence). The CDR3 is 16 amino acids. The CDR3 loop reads CASSLELAGSYNEQFF.

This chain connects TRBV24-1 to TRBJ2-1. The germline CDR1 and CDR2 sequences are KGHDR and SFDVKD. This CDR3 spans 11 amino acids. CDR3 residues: CATSYGNEQFF.

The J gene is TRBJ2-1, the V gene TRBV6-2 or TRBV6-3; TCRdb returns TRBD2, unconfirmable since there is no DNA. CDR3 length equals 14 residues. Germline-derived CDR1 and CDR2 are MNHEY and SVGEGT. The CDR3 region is CASGTSGSYNEQFF.

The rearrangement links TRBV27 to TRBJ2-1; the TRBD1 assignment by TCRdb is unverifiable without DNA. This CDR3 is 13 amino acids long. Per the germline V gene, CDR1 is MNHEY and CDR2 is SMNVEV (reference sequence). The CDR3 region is CASSLQGYNEQFF.

CDR3 amino acids: CASIGTSGYTGELFF. This chain joins TRBV6-1 and TRBJ2-2; lacking DNA, the TRBD2 call made by TCRdb goes unchecked. The CDR3 has 15 amino acids. Germline V CDR1 and CDR2: MNHNS, SASEGT.

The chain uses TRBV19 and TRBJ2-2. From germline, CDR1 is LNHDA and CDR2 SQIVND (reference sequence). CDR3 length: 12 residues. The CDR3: CASWANTGELFF.

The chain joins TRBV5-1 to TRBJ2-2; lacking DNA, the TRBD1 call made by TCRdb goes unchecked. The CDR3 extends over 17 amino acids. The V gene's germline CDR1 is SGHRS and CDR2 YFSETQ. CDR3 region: CASNSMTGRIGAGELFF.

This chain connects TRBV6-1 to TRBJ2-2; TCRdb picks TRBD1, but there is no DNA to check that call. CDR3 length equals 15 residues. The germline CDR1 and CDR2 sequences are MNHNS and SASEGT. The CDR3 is CASSVQTGPTGELFF.

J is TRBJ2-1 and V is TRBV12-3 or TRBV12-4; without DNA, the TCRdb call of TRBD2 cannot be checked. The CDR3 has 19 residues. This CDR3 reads CASSSGLAGDLSSYNEQFF.